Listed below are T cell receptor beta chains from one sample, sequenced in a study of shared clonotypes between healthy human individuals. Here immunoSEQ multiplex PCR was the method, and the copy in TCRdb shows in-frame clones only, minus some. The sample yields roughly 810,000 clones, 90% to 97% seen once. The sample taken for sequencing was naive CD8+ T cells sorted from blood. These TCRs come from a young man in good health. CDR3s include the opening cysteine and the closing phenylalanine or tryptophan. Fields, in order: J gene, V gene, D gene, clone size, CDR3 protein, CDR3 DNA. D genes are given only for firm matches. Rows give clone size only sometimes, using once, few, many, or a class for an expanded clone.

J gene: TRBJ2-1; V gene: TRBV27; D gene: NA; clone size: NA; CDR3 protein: CASSWDPLRNTNEQFF; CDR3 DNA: TGTGCCAGCAGTTGGGACCCCTTAAGGAACACCAATGAGCAGTTCTTC
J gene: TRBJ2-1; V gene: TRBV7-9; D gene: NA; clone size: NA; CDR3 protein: CASSGQIAAHNEQFF; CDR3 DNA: TGTGCCAGCAGCGGACAGATCGCTGCTCACAATGAGCAGTTCTTC
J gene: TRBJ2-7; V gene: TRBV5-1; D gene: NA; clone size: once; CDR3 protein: CASSLGAGYFYEQYF; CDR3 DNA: TGCGCCAGCAGCTTGGGTGCGGGTTACTTCTACGAGCAGTACTTC
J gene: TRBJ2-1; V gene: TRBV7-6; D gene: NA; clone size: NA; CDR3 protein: CASSLATGYNEQFF; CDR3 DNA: TGTGCCAGCAGCTTAGCGACGGGGTACAATGAGCAGTTCTTC
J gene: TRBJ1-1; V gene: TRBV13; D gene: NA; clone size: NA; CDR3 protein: CASSPSGGGRVTEAFF; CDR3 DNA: TGTGCCAGCAGCCCGTCGGGCGGGGGTAGAGTAACTGAAGCTTTCTTT
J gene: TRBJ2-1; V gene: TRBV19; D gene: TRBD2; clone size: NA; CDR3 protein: CASSITSGGDSYNEQFF; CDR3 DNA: TGTGCCAGTAGTATCACTTCGGGGGGAGACTCCTACAATGAGCAGTTCTTC
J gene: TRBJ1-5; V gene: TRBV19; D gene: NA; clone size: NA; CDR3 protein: CASSISAVGNQPQHF; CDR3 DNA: TGTGCCAGTAGTATATCGGCAGTTGGCAATCAGCCCCAGCATTTT
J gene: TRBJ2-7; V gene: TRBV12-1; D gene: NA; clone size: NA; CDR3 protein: CANGQGSYEQYF; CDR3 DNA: TGTGCCAACGGACAGGGGTCCTACGAGCAGTACTTC
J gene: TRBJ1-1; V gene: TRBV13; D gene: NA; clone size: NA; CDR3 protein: CASSSIRVGNTEAFF; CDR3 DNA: TGTGCCAGCAGCTCCATTAGGGTGGGGAACACTGAAGCTTTCTTT
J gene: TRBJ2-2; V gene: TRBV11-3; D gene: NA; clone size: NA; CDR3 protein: CASSSKEGAGELFF; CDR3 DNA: TGTGCCAGCAGCTCCAAAGAGGGGGCCGGGGAGCTGTTTTTT
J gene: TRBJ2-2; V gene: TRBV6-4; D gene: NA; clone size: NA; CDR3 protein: CASRMGAGELFF; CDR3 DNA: TGTGCCAGCAGGATGGGAGCCGGGGAGCTGTTTTTT
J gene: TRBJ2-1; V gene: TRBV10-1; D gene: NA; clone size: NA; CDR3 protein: CASSVVSGWGYNEQFF; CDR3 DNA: TGCGCCAGCAGTGTGGTCTCCGGATGGGGGTACAATGAGCAGTTCTTC
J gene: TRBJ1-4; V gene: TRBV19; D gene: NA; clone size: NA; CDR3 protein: CASSMSGGGAEKLFF; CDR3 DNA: TGTGCCAGTAGTATGTCGGGCGGAGGCGCCGAAAAACTGTTTTTT
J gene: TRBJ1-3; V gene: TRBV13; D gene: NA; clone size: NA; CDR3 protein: CASSLGLDPGNTIYF; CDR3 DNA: TGTGCCAGCAGCTTAGGACTTGATCCTGGAAACACCATATATTTT
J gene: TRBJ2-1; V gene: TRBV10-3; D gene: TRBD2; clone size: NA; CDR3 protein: CAISETLAGGHEQFF; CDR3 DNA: TGTGCCATCAGTGAAACACTAGCGGGAGGTCATGAGCAGTTCTTC
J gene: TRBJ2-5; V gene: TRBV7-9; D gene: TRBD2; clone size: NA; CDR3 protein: CASSSASGAQETQYF; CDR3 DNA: TGTGCCAGCAGCTCGGCTAGCGGGGCCCAAGAGACCCAGTACTTC
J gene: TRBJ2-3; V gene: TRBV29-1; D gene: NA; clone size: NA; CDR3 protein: CSVESGWGRNEADTQYF; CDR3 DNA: TGCAGCGTTGAATCGGGGTGGGGTCGGAATGAAGCAGATACGCAGTATTTT
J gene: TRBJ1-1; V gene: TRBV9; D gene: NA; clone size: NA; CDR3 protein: CASSAKDTGMNTEAFF; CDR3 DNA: TGTGCCAGCAGCGCCAAGGACACGGGTATGAACACTGAAGCTTTCTTT
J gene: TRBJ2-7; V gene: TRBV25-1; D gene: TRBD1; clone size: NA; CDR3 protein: CASSLNSGTGEYEQYF; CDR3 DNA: TGTGCCAGCAGTTTAAATTCCGGGACAGGGGAGTACGAGCAGTACTTC
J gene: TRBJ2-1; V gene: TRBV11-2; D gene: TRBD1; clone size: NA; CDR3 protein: CASSPRQGAISYNEQFF; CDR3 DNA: TGTGCCAGCAGCCCTCGCCAGGGGGCTATCTCCTACAATGAGCAGTTCTTC
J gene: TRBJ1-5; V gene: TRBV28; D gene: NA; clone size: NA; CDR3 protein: CAIQSRVGNQPQHF; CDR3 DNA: TGTGCCATACAGTCACGGGTTGGCAATCAGCCCCAGCATTTT
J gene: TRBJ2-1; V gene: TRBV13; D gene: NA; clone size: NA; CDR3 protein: CASSHYLGGAEDEQFF; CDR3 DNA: TGTGCCAGCAGCCATTACTTGGGCGGGGCTGAGGATGAGCAGTTCTTC
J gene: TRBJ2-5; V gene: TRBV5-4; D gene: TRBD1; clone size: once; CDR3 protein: CASSLIEGALETQYF; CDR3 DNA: TGTGCCAGCAGCCTAATTGAGGGGGCTTTAGAGACCCAGTACTTC
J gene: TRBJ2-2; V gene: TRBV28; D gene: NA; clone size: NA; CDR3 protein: CASETDLGGELFF; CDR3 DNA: TGTGCCAGCGAGACTGATCTCGGCGGGGAGCTGTTTTTT
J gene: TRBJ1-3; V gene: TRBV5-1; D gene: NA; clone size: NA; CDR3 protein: CASSLYGDSGNTIYF; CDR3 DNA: TGCGCCAGCTCCCTTTATGGCGACTCTGGAAACACCATATATTTT
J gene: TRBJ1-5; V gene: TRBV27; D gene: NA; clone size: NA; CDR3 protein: CASRQGGQPQHF; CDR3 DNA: TGTGCCAGCAGACAAGGGGGTCAGCCCCAGCATTTT
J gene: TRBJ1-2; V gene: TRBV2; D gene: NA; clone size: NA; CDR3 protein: CASSDWDPPRNGYTF; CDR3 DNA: TGTGCCAGCAGTGACTGGGACCCACCCCGGAATGGCTACACCTTC
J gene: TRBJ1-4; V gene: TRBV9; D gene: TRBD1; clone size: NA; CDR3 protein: CASSAGQGINEKLFF; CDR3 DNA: TGTGCCAGCAGCGCGGGACAGGGGATTAATGAAAAACTGTTTTTT
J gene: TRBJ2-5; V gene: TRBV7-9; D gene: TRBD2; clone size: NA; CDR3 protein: CASSPRLAGGPGQETQYF; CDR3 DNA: TGTGCCAGCAGCCCCCGACTAGCGGGAGGGCCAGGTCAAGAGACCCAGTACTTC
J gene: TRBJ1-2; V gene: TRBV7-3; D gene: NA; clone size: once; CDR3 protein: CASSPPDLIYGYTF; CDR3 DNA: TGTGCCAGCAGCCCACCGGACCTGATCTATGGCTACACCTTC
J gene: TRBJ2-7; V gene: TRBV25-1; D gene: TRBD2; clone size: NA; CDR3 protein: CASSESSEIAGVNYEQYF; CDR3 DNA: TGTGCCAGCAGTGAATCCTCCGAGATAGCGGGAGTGAACTACGAGCAGTACTTC
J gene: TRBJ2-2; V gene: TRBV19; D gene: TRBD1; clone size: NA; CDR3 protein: CASSWGQGSTGELFF; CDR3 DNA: TGTGCCAGTAGTTGGGGACAGGGGAGTACCGGGGAGCTGTTTTTT
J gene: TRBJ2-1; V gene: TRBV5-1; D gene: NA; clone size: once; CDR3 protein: CASSLNRATYNEQFF; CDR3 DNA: TGCGCCAGCAGCTTAAACAGGGCGACCTACAATGAGCAGTTCTTC
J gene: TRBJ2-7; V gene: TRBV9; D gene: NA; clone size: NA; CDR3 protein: CASSSTELHEQYF; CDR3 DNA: TGTGCCAGCAGCTCGACAGAGCTCCACGAGCAGTACTTC
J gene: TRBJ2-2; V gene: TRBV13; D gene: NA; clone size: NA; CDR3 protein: CASSLGAGELFF; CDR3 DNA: TGTGCCAGCAGCTTAGGGGCCGGGGAGCTGTTTTTT
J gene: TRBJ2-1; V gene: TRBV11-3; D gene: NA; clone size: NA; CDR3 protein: CASSHSMLGHEQFF; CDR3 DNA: TGTGCCAGCAGCCACTCTATGTTAGGCCATGAGCAGTTCTTC
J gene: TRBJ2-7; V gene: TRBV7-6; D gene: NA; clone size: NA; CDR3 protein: CASSLAGGQLYEQYF; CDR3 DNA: TGTGCCAGCAGCTTAGCGGGGGGACAGCTTTACGAGCAGTACTTC